This TCR beta chain is drawn from a study of OX40 agonist ivuxolimab in advanced cancers. Study at large: Ivuxolimab, an agonistic anti-OX40 (CD134) antibody, was given to patients.

Method: immunoSEQ multiplex PCR; TCRdb's copy keeps in-frame clones and lacks some. The sample lists tens of thousands of clones; about 85% were seen once. Study-wide findings and caveats: Expanded clones were, on average, more numerous among CD8+ T cells than CD4+. Among the nonresponders, some also had low normalized T-cell clonal expansion.

The CDR3 extends over 17 amino acids. Germline CDR1 and CDR2: MNHNS and SASEGT. The V and J ends lost 2 bases and 5 bases, in that order; junction bases with no gene match: 6. As for this clone: Its specificity is not known.

The genes are TRBV6-1 and TRBJ1-4; 12 bases are shared with TRBD1. This specimen consisted of CD4+ or CD8+ T cells sorted from blood, obtained in a trial of the OX40 agonist ivuxolimab. This clonotype was sampled from an adult with an advanced solid tumor such as melanoma, head and neck, liver or kidney cancer. Here the CDR3 DNA reads TGTGCCAGCAGTGAAAACCGGGACAGGGGGCCGAATGAAAAACTGTTTTTT. This encodes CASSENRDRGPNEKLFF.